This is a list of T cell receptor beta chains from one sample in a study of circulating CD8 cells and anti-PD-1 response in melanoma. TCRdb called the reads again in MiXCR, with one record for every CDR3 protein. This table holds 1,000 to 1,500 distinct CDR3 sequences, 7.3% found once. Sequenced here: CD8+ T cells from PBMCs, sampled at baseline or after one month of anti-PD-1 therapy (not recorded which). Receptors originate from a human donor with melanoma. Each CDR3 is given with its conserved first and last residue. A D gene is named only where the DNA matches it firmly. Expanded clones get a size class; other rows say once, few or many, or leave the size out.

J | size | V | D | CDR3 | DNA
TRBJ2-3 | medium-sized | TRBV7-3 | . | CASSLGILSTDTQYF | TGTGCCAGCAGCCTAGGGATCCTTAGCACAGATACGCAGTATTTT
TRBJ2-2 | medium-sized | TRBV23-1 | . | CASSHQGLYTGELFF | TGCGCCAGCAGTCATCAGGGACTGTACACCGGGGAGCTGTTTTTT
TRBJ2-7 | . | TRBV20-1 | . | CSSYEQYF | TGCAGCTCCTACGAGCAGTACTTC
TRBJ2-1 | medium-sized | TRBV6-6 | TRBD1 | CASSYSRQGANEQFF | TGTGCCAGCAGTTACTCCCGACAGGGGGCCAATGAGCAGTTCTTC
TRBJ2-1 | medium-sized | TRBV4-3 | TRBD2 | CASGTSEYNEQFF | TGCGCCTCCGGGACTAGCGAGTACAATGAGCAGTTCTTC
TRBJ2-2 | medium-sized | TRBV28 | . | CASEQSRDLGGELFF | TGTGCCAGCGAGCAGTCCCGGGACCTCGGCGGGGAGCTGTTTTTT
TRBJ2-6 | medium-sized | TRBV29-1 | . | CSVRDPGHGTSGANVLTF | TGCAGCGTCCGAGATCCGGGACACGGCACCTCTGGGGCCAACGTCCTGACTTTC
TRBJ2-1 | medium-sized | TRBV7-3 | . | CASSSSQGAYNEQFF | TGTGCCAGCAGCTCTTCTCAGGGAGCCTACAATGAGCAGTTCTTC
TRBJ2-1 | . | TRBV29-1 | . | CSAEDGEQFF | TGCAGTGCGGAAGATGGTGAGCAGTTCTTC
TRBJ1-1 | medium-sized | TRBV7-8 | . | CASSLESNTEAFF | TGTGCCAGCAGCTTAGAGTCGAACACTGAAGCTTTCTTT
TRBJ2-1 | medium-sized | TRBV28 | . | CASSFRLGGEQFF | TGTGCCAGCAGTTTCCGTCTGGGAGGTGAGCAGTTCTTC
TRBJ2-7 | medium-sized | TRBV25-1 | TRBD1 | CASRGGDEGPYEQYF | TGTGCCAGCAGAGGGGGCGATGAAGGTCCCTACGAGCAGTACTTC
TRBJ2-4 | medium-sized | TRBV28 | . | CASSALWMRDIQYF | TGTGCCAGCTCCGCCCTCTGGATGAGGGACATTCAGTACTTC
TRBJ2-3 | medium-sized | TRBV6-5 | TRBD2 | CASSQTGGGRGDTQYF | TGTGCCAGCAGCCAAACCGGGGGCGGGAGGGGAGATACGCAGTATTTT
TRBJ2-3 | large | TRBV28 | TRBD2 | CASSETSGRGIDTQYF | TGTGCCAGCAGCGAGACTAGCGGGAGGGGAATAGATACGCAGTATTTT
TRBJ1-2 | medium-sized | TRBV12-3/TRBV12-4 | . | CASSLAGNYGYTF | TGTGCCAGCAGTTTAGCAGGGAACTATGGCTACACCTTC
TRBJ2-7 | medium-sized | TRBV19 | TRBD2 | CASSLKGLVGEQYF | TGTGCCAGTAGTCTAAAGGGACTAGTAGGCGAGCAGTACTTC
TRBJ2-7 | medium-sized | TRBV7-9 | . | CASSFSGALGEQYF | TGTGCCAGCAGCTTCAGTGGGGCTTTGGGTGAGCAGTACTTC
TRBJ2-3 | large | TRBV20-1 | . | CSASPPPGDTQYF | TGCAGTGCTAGCCCCCCGCCGGGAGATACGCAGTATTTT
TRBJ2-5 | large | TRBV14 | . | CASSQTGDGGTQYF | TGTGCCAGCAGCCAAACAGGGGACGGGGGGACCCAGTACTTC
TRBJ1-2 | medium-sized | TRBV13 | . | CASSFSTGGSGYTF | TGTGCCAGCAGCTTTTCTACAGGAGGGTCTGGCTACACCTTC
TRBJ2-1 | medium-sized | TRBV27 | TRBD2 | CASTPSPAGNYNEQFF | TGTGCCAGCACCCCGTCCCCAGCGGGGAACTACAATGAGCAGTTCTTC
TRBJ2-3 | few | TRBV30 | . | CAWRDPSTGTDTQYF | TGTGCCTGGAGAGATCCGAGTACAGGCACAGATACGCAGTATTTT
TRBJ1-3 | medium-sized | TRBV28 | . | CASSLTSGTGNTIYF | TGTGCCAGCAGTTTAACTTCAGGCACTGGAAACACCATATATTTT
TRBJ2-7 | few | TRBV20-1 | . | CSARDPPGLKDEQYF | TGCAGTGCTAGAGATCCCCCAGGGCTTAAGGACGAGCAGTACTTC
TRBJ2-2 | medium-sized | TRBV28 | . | CASSPGVTNTGELFF | TGTGCCAGCAGCCCAGGGGTCACCAACACCGGGGAGCTGTTTTTT
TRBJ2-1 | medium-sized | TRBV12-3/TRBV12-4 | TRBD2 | CASSPGTSVGEQFF | TGTGCCAGCAGTCCAGGGACTAGCGTAGGCGAGCAGTTCTTC
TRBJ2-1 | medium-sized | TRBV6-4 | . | CASSEGTPGHEQFF | TGTGCCAGCAGTGAAGGGACTCCGGGGCATGAGCAGTTCTTC
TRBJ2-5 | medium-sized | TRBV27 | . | CASSLFASETQYF | TGTGCCAGCAGTTTATTTGCGTCAGAGACCCAGTACTTC
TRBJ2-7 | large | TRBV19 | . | CASSNEAYEQYF | TGTGCCAGTAGTAATGAGGCCTACGAGCAGTACTTC
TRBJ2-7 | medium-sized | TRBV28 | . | CASNPAGSGEQYF | TGTGCCAGCAATCCGGCAGGGTCGGGCGAGCAGTACTTC
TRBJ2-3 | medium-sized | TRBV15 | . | CATSRLAGSGTDTQYF | TGTGCCACCAGCAGGTTAGCTGGGTCCGGCACAGATACGCAGTATTTT
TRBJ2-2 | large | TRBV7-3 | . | CASSPPQGIGTGELFF | TGTGCCAGCAGCCCCCCCCAGGGTATCGGGACCGGGGAGCTGTTTTTT
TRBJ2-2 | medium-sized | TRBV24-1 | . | CATSDPGQIFTGELFF | TGTGCCACCAGTGACCCCGGACAGATATTCACCGGGGAGCTGTTTTTT
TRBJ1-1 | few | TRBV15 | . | CATSRDSAIQGNTEAFF | TGTGCCACCAGCAGAGATTCAGCAATTCAGGGGAACACCGAAGCTTTCTTT
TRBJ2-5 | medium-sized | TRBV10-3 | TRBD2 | CATAGGPGRETQYF | TGTGCCACCGCGGGGGGGCCTGGCCGAGAGACCCAGTACTTC
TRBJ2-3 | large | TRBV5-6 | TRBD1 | CASSYDRVDTQYF | TGTGCCAGCAGCTACGACAGGGTAGATACGCAGTATTTT
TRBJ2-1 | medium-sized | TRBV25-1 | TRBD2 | CASSEWASGYNEQFF | TGTGCCAGCAGTGAATGGGCTAGCGGATACAATGAGCAGTTCTTC
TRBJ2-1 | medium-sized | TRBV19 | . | CASRYNRVNEQFF | TGTGCCAGTAGATACAACAGGGTCAATGAGCAGTTCTTC
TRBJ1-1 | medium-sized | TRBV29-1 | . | CSVGMNTEAFF | TGCAGCGTCGGGATGAACACTGAAGCTTTCTTT
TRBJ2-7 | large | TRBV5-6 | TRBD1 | CASNSGTGVAYEQYF | TGTGCCAGCAACTCTGGGACAGGGGTTGCCTACGAGCAGTACTTC